Below, 25 T cell receptor beta chains from the same sample are listed, as sequenced in a study of a mutant IDH1 vaccine in newly diagnosed glioma. These receptors' targets are unknown. Time point given: week 35, safety follow-up. In the vaccine, a single dose held 300 ug of the mutant IDH1 20-mer peptide, along with topical imiquimod. The repertoire was sequenced with immunoSEQ multiplex PCR; TCRdb's copy has only in-frame clones and lacks some. The table lists 30,000 to 40,000 clones, roughly 85% of them singletons, with around 6.8% in the top ten. Specimen: PBMCs, collected from a glioma patient whose treatment included an IDH1 peptide vaccine. The receptors come from a woman under 30 with glioma.

The V and J genes are TRBV7-2 and TRBJ1-5, with a weak D call TRBD1 (6 bases). Trimming pared 3 bases from V and 3 bases from J, leaving 9 bases between. This CDR3 is 14 amino acids long. CDR1 is SGHTA, CDR2 FQGNSA, per germline. The CDR3 is CASSLAGDNQPQHF. The CDR3 DNA reads as TGTGCCAGCAGCTTGGCAGGGGACAATCAGCCCCAGCATTTT.

The genes are TRBV18 and TRBJ1-1, with D possibly matching TRBD1 (5 bases). The CDR3 is 12 amino acids. The germline gives CDR1 KGHSH, CDR2 LQKENI. Trimming took 2 bases from V and 10 from J, leaving 11 bases between them. CDR3 sequence reads: CASSPLDTGAFF. In nucleotides, the CDR3 is TGTGCCAGCTCACCATTGGACACAGGAGCTTTCTTT.

In this sample, this clone is medium-sized. The gene calls are TRBV5-5 and TRBJ1-5; D is possibly TRBD1 (5 bases). CDR1 SGHKS and CDR2 YYEKEE come from the germline V gene (reference sequence). V lost 0 bases, J lost 0 bases, and 10 bases lay in between. The CDR3 extends over 16 amino acids. The CDR3 loop reads CASSLDWGSSNQPQHF. The CDR3 nucleotides are TGTGCCAGCAGCTTGGACTGGGGCTCTAGCAATCAGCCCCAGCATTTT.

The chain is built from TRBV7-6 and TRBJ1-1; 9 nucleotides agree with TRBD1. From germline, CDR1 is SGHVS and CDR2 FNYEAQ. Trimming at V came to 4 bases and at J to 1 base, leaving 1 base not matched to a gene. The CDR3 has 14 amino acids. CDR3 amino acids: CASSSQGANTEAFF. As DNA, the CDR3 is TGTGCCAGCAGCTCACAGGGGGCGAACACTGAAGCTTTCTTT.

This clone is deemed large. The chain joins TRBV10-3 to TRBJ1-6; possible D gene TRBD1, 6 bases. Germline V gives CDR1 ENHRY, CDR2 SYGVKD. The CDR3 length is 14 residues. V gave up 4 bases and J gave up 8 bases, with 12 bases separating them. CDR3 amino acids: CAISARDTDSPLHF. The CDR3, as DNA: TGTGCCATCAGTGCCCGGGACACCGATTCACCCCTCCACTTT.

This sequence joins TRBV18 and TRBJ1-6; tentatively, D is TRBD1 (5 bases). V was clipped by 5 bases and J by 0 bases, with 8 bases between them. Germline V lookup: CDR1 KGHSH, CDR2 LQKENI. The CDR3 sequence is 15 residues long. CDR3 in amino acids: CASSDDSSYNSPLHF. CDR3 DNA: TGTGCCAGCTCAGATGACAGCTCCTATAATTCACCCCTCCACTTT.

V is TRBV19 and J is TRBJ1-4; D possibly corresponds to TRBD1 (6 bases). The germline V gene encodes CDR1 LNHDA and CDR2 SQIVND (reference sequence). The CDR3 consists of 22 residues. Between the trimmed V and J ends, which lost 6 bases and 0 bases, there was a span of 32 bases. CDR3 in amino acids: CASSATPGQGWQGLPTNEKLFF. CDR3 in DNA: TGTGCCAGTAGCGCCACCCCGGGACAAGGGTGGCAGGGGTTACCAACTAATGAAAAACTGTTTTTT.

This clone appeared a few times. This rearrangement joins TRBV9 to TRBJ1-1; no firm D call. Germline values: CDR1 SGDLS, CDR2 YYNGEE. This CDR3 region has 11 residues. V lost 3 bases and J lost 7, with 7 bases in between. The DNA for the CDR3 is TGTGCCAGCAGCGACCAGGATGAAGCTTTCTTT. Residues: CASSDQDEAFF.

J is TRBJ2-5 and V is TRBV7-2; D may match TRBD1 or TRBD2 (7 bases each). This CDR3 is 16 amino acids long. CDR1 is SGHTA and CDR2 is FQGNSA in the germline V gene. V was trimmed by 4 bases and J by 6 bases, leaving 21 bases between them. This chain's CDR3 is CASSSQGGGQPKTQYF. In DNA form, the CDR3 reads TGTGCCAGCAGCTCCCAGGGGGGGGGCCAGCCAAAGACCCAGTACTTC.

The chain links TRBV7-2 to TRBJ2-1; perhaps TRBD2 as D (5 bases). The CDR3 totals 13 residues. V lost 11 bases and J 3 bases, leaving 14 bases between the germline ends. Germline CDR1 and CDR2: SGHTA and FQGNSA. The CDR3: CASRARGYNEQFF. In nucleotides, the CDR3 is TGTGCCTCCCGAGCCCGGGGCTACAATGAGCAGTTCTTC.

The gene calls are TRBV7-8 and TRBJ2-7, with 10 bases fitting TRBD2. Unmatched junction bases numbered 6, after V lost 2 bases and J lost 2 bases. Looked up from germline, CDR1 is SGHVS and CDR2 is FQNEAQ. CDR3 size: 16 residues. The CDR3 nucleotides are TGTGCCAGCAGCTTATCCAGCGGGAGGGCCCCCTACGAGCAGTACTTC. Its protein is CASSLSSGRAPYEQYF.

V usage is TRBV18 and J usage is TRBJ1-6; possible D gene TRBD1, 6 bases. Germline loops: CDR1 KGHSH, CDR2 LQKENI. V was shortened by 3 bases and J by 1 base, with 13 bases between the two germline ends. The length of the CDR3 is 17 residues. Written as DNA, the CDR3 is TGTGCCAGCTCACCTGGAAAAGGGGGATCCTATAATTCACCCCTCCACTTT. Translation gives CASSPGKGGSYNSPLHF. Combining the CDR3 with reference TRBV18 and TRBJ1-6 gives the whole variable domain NAGVMQNPRHLVRRRGQEARLRCSPMKGHSHVYWYRQLPEEGLKFMVYLQKENIIDESGMPKERFSAEFPKEGPSILRIQQVVRGDSAAYFCASSPGKGGSYNSPLHFGNGTRLTVT.

Here the CDR3 DNA reads TGCGCCAGCAGCTGGAGGACAGGGCCTACTACAGATACGCAGTATTTT. This encodes CASSWRTGPTTDTQYF. The chain recombines TRBV5-1 with TRBJ2-3; 8 bases are a match to TRBD1. Trimming removed 3 bases from V and 3 bases from J; junction bases left unmatched: 9. Germline assignment: CDR1 SGHRS and CDR2 YFSETQ. The CDR3 runs 16 residues.

The V call is TRBV19, the J call TRBJ2-3, with TRBD2 matching over 10 bases. Germline loops: CDR1 LNHDA, CDR2 SQIVND (reference sequence). Germline trimming cut 5 bases from V and 1 base from J; bases unmatched to any gene: 6. This CDR3 has 16 residues. The CDR3 nucleotides are TGTGCCAGTAGTCCCGTAACTAGCGGGGGCACAGATACGCAGTATTTT. This gives the protein CASSPVTSGGTDTQYF. The whole variable domain, filled in from reference TRBV19 and TRBJ2-3, reads DGGITQSPKYLFRKEGQNVTLSCEQNLNHDAMYWYRQDPGQGLRLIYYSQIVNDFQKGDIAEGYSVSREKKESFPLTVTSAQKNPTAFYLCASSPVTSGGTDTQYFGPGTRLTVL.

The chain recombines TRBV28 with TRBJ2-7; the D is unclear. This CDR3 has 11 amino acids. Trimming cost V 3 bases and J 0 bases, with 0 bases left between them. Germline V gene data show CDR1 as MDHEN and CDR2 as SYDVKM. CDR3 nucleotide sequence: TGTGCCAGCAGTTTCTCCTACGAGCAGTACTTC. Its translation is CASSFSYEQYF.

V usage is TRBV11-1 and J usage is TRBJ2-1; unclear D gene. There are 15 residues in the CDR3. Germline V gene data show CDR1 as SGHAT and CDR2 as FQDESV (reference sequence). V lost 3 bases and J lost 5, with 14 bases in between. The CDR3 region is CASSFHAVANNEQFF. CDR3 coding DNA: TGTGCCAGCAGCTTCCACGCGGTTGCCAACAATGAGCAGTTCTTC.

This clone occurred once. The chain combines TRBV2 with TRBJ2-2; 7 bases are shared with TRBD1. CDR1 and CDR2 (germline): SNHLY, FYNNEI. V gave up 7 bases and J gave up 2 bases; unmatched junction bases: 4. The CDR3 is 14 amino acids. CDR3 in amino acids: CASKRDSNTGELFF. The CDR3, as DNA: TGTGCCAGCAAGAGGGACAGCAACACCGGGGAGCTGTTTTTT.

CDR3 sequence: CASSVAGGTYNEQFF. The CDR3 bases are TGTGCCAGCAGTGTAGCGGGGGGTACCTACAATGAGCAGTTCTTC. The chain links TRBV25-1 to TRBJ2-1, with TRBD2 matching over 10 bases. V trimming: 4 bases; J trimming: 2 bases; junction bases outside the gene matches: 2. This CDR3 has 15 residues. Germline V gene lookup returns CDR1 MGHDK and CDR2 SYGVNS.

The table lists this clone with a few counts. The chain couples TRBV15 to TRBJ1-5; no firm D call. Trimming took off 1 base at V and 1 base at J, with 2 bases between the two ends. CDR1 is LNHNV and CDR2 is YYDKDF in the germline V gene (reference sequence). The CDR3 length is 13 residues. The CDR3: CATSRASNQPQHF. DNA of the CDR3: TGTGCCACCAGCAGAGCCAGCAATCAGCCCCAGCATTTT.

Only one count was recorded for this clone. V and J are TRBV14 and TRBJ1-1; tentatively, D is TRBD1 (6 bases). The V and J ends lost 4 bases and 1 base respectively, with 13 bases between them. Germline CDR1 SGHDN, CDR2 FVKESK. The CDR3 is made up of 15 amino acids. Written as DNA, the CDR3 is TGTGCCAGCAGCCCAATCCGGGACACGAACACTGAAGCTTTCTTT. It translates to CASSPIRDTNTEAFF.

This chain joins TRBV6-4 and TRBJ2-3, with 9 bases matching TRBD2. The germline gives CDR1 MRHNA, CDR2 SNTAGT. V lost 0 bases to trimming and J lost 4 bases; unmatched junction nucleotides: 5. The CDR3 runs to 16 residues. In DNA, the CDR3 is TGTGCCAGCAGTGACTCGCCTAGCGGGACCCCAGATACGCAGTATTTT. Its protein product is CASSDSPSGTPDTQYF.

This chain connects TRBV30 to TRBJ2-2; 9 bases agree with TRBD2. CDR3 length: 16 amino acids. Looked up from germline, CDR1 is GTSNPN and CDR2 is SVGIG (reference sequence). The V and J ends lost 4 bases and 4 bases, in that order; junction bases with no gene match: 10. CDR3 residues: CAWNRRGGSGTGELFF. In DNA, the CDR3 is TGTGCCTGGAATAGGCGGGGGGGTAGCGGCACCGGGGAGCTGTTTTTT.

The V and J genes are TRBV19 and TRBJ2-1, with 10 positions matching TRBD1. The CDR3 has 16 amino acids. CDR1 is LNHDA and CDR2 is SQIVND in the germline V gene (reference sequence). J was trimmed by 6 bases and V by 7 bases; bases with no gene match: 12. CDR3 nucleotides: TGTGCCAGTAAGCCCCCCGGGACAGGGGTGATCAATGAGCAGTTCTTC. Its translation: CASKPPGTGVINEQFF. Combining the CDR3 with reference TRBV19 and TRBJ2-1 gives the whole variable domain DGGITQSPKYLFRKEGQNVTLSCEQNLNHDAMYWYRQDPGQGLRLIYYSQIVNDFQKGDIAEGYSVSREKKESFPLTVTSAQKNPTAFYLCASKPPGTGVINEQFFGPGTRLTVL.

This clone occurred a few times. The chain joins TRBV5-4 to TRBJ1-1; no firm D call. This CDR3 has 16 amino acids. The V gene lost 4 bases and the J gene lost 1 base, with 17 bases spanning the gap. Germline CDR1 SGHNT, CDR2 YYREEE (reference sequence). The CDR3, as DNA: TGTGCCAGCAGCGAGGGCCAAGGAACGTGGAACACTGAAGCTTTCTTT. Residues: CASSEGQGTWNTEAFF. The full variable domain, completed using reference TRBV5-4 and TRBJ1-1, is ETGVTQSPTHLIKTRGQQVTLRCSSQSGHNTVSWYQQALGQGPQFIFQYYREEENGRGNFPPRFSGLQFPNYSSELNVNALELDDSALYLCASSEGQGTWNTEAFFGQGTRLTVV.

The V and J genes are TRBV19 and TRBJ2-7; the match to TRBD2 covers 13 bases. CDR3 length: 15 residues. J lost 2 bases, V lost 4 bases, and 2 bases had no gene match. Germline V CDR1 and CDR2: LNHDA, SQIVND (reference sequence). CDR3 coding DNA: TGTGCCAGTAGTAGGGGACTAGCGGGAACCTACGAGCAGTACTTC. Its translation: CASSRGLAGTYEQYF.